This T cell receptor beta chain was retrieved from a study of long-term antiretroviral therapy in people with HIV. Worth noting for this clone: Its antigen is still unknown.

Every one of the participants with HIV received treatment in the United States. Researchers report immunoSEQ v3.0 was run at survey level. The data were produced by immunoSEQ multiplex PCR, yet TCRdb's version contains in-frame clones alone and is incomplete. The table has some 21,000 clones, 65% to 85% seen once. The V gene end was trimmed by 1 base and the J gene end by 5 bases; junction bases not matched to a gene: 2. This CDR3 is built from 15 residues. The germline V gene encodes CDR1 GTSNPN and CDR2 SVGIG (reference sequence). The study, taken as a whole, reports: Relative to control repertoires, HIV repertoires exhibited narrower CDR3 length ranges.

This sequence was found in a woman in her 40s with HIV. J is TRBJ2-2 and V is TRBV30; 12 bases fit TRBD2. The material was unsorted PBMCs, obtained about 1.8 years before starting antiretroviral therapy. The CDR3 sequence: CAWSALAGGTGELFF. The CDR3 DNA reads TGTGCCTGGAGTGCTCTAGCGGGGGGGACCGGGGAGCTGTTTTTT.